One TCR beta chain is described in this entry. Its matching antigen is unknown. These data belong to a study of identical twins. Broader study findings: A cross-sectional statistical analysis, not follow-up of the same donors, supported the conclusions. Twins shared beta out-of-frame sequences in excess, but this excess was weaker. Models came in too low on out-of-frame TCR alpha sharing in monozygotic twins. While abundant cord blood beta clonotypes carried fewer insertions, memory repertoires showed no such pattern.

From the 5' RACE reads, TCRdb called clonotypes with MiXCR, one entry per CDR3 protein. The table has approximately 630,000 distinct CDR3 sequences, about 7.6% seen once. The CDR3 is 14 residues long. The V gene lost 2 bases and the J gene lost 2 bases, with 12 bases spanning the gap. Germline lookup yields CDR1 DFQATT and CDR2 SNEGSKA (reference sequence). This same sample was also taken into another study, of yellow fever vaccine responses in identical twins.

Material: PBMCs. This clonotype was obtained from a woman between 18 and 29 years old in good health. This chain uses TRBV20-1 with TRBJ1-2; D remains unclear. The CDR3 loop reads CSARTPGLNYGYTF. The DNA of the CDR3 is TGCAGTGCTAGAACGCCGGGCTTGAACTATGGCTACACCTTC.